These 23 T cell receptor beta chains were all obtained from the same sample, sequenced in a study of response to subunit inactivated influenza vaccine. MiXCR was run by TCRdb on the RT-PCR reads, yielding one entry per CDR3 protein. The table records about 610,000 distinct CDR3 sequences, 13% to 15% of them present only once. This sample comprised PBMCs from blood, obtained 11 to 12 days after vaccination. Receptors originate from a man aged 45 to 65 who received an inactivated influenza vaccine.

This clonotype was picked up many times. The gene calls are TRBV20-1 and TRBJ2-5, with TRBD2 matching over 7 bases. CDR3 length: 15 amino acids. The germline gives CDR1 DFQATT, CDR2 SNEGSKA (reference sequence). V was clipped by 1 base and J by 2 bases; unmatched bases: 7. This CDR3 is CSARVAGDFQETQYF. The CDR3 region has the DNA TGCAGTGCTAGAGTTGCGGGAGATTTTCAAGAGACCCAGTACTTC.

The J gene is TRBJ2-5, the V gene TRBV3-1; TRBD1 might be the D (6 bases). CDR1 and CDR2 (germline): LGHDT, YNNKEL (reference sequence). CDR3 size: 16 residues. V lost 3 bases and J 8 bases, leaving 22 bases between the germline ends. CDR3: CASSHLGRGPSGTQYF. CDR3 nucleotide sequence: TGTGCCAGCAGCCACCTTGGCAGGGGCCCCTCTGGAACCCAGTACTTC.

The V and J genes are TRBV20-1 and TRBJ2-7; the match to TRBD2 covers 9 bases. The CDR3 length is 11 residues. Per the germline V gene, CDR1 is DFQATT and CDR2 is SNEGSKA (reference sequence). The CDR3 is CSSSGAYEQYF. CDR3 coding DNA: TGCAGCTCTAGCGGGGCCTACGAGCAGTACTTC.

This clonotype was counted between two and nine times. The chain employs TRBV12-3 or TRBV12-4 and TRBJ1-3, with 8 bases that match TRBD1. Unmatched junction bases numbered 4, after V lost 7 bases and J lost 2 bases. This CDR3 is 14 amino acids long. CDR3 in amino acids: CASTRTGPGNTIYF. CDR3 nucleotides: TGTGCCAGCACCAGGACAGGGCCTGGAAACACCATATATTTT.

The rearrangement links TRBV29-1 to TRBJ2-1, with 12 bases fitting TRBD2. The germline gives CDR1 SQVTM, CDR2 ANQGSEA. With V trimmed by 6 bases and J by 8 bases, 8 bases remained unmatched. The CDR3 covers 14 residues. The CDR3 nucleotides read TGCAGCGTACGCCTAGCGGGGGGGCCCCATGAGCAGTTCTTC. It codes for CSVRLAGGPHEQFF.

This clonotype was detected a few times. The chain is built from TRBV3-1 and TRBJ1-4, with D perhaps matching TRBD1 (5 bases). V lost 4 bases and J 5 bases, leaving 11 bases between the germline ends. The germline CDR1 and CDR2 sequences are LGHDT and YNNKEL (reference sequence). This CDR3 region has 14 residues. CDR3 nucleotide sequence: TGTGCCAGCAGCCCCCGGGGGATGAATGAAAAACTGTTTTTT. Its protein product is CASSPRGMNEKLFF.

A few counts support this clonotype. The chain links TRBV20-1 to TRBJ2-7; 7 bases agree with TRBD2. Germline trimming cut 6 bases from V and 0 bases from J; bases unmatched to any gene: 11. The CDR3 sequence is 15 residues long. Germline lookup yields CDR1 DFQATT and CDR2 SNEGSKA (reference sequence). This CDR3 is CSAINLAESSYEQYF. In DNA form, the CDR3 reads TGCAGTGCGATCAATCTAGCGGAAAGCTCCTACGAGCAGTACTTC.

This clonotype was observed a handful of times. The rearrangement links TRBV5-1 to TRBJ2-2; D is possibly TRBD1 (6 bases). Germline lookup yields CDR1 SGHRS and CDR2 YFSETQ. There are 15 residues in the CDR3. The V end was cut by 4 bases, the J end by 0 bases, with 10 bases between. The CDR3 protein is CASSQDRANTGELFF. The CDR3, as DNA: TGCGCCAGCAGCCAGGACAGAGCGAACACCGGGGAGCTGTTTTTT.

This clonotype was seen at least ten times. The V call is TRBV6-5, the J call TRBJ2-5; 7 bases are shared with TRBD2. Germline V gene sequence: CDR1 MNHEY, CDR2 SVGAGI. The CDR3 is 16 amino acids. Trimming cost V 0 bases and J 5 bases; bases outside gene matches: 9. CDR3 region: CASSYSPGAGWETQYF. The CDR3 region has the DNA TGTGCCAGCAGTTACTCCCCGGGAGCGGGGTGGGAGACCCAGTACTTC.

This chain connects TRBV6-2 or TRBV6-3 to TRBJ2-7; D perhaps matches TRBD2 (6 bases). The CDR3 is 14 amino acids. Looked up from germline, CDR1 is MNHEY and CDR2 is SVGEGT. Trimming removed 7 bases at V and 4 bases at J, with 17 bases between. In DNA form, the CDR3 reads TGTGCCAGCAAGTCTTCGGCAGGGACTTACGAGCAGTACTTC. Encoded protein: CASKSSAGTYEQYF.

This chain links TRBV5-1 with TRBJ2-5; 12 bases fit TRBD2. V shed 2 bases, J shed 2 bases, and the junction held 4 bases outside the gene matches. The CDR3 length is 16 residues. Germline V gives CDR1 SGHRS, CDR2 YFSETQ. The DNA of the CDR3 is TGCGCCAGCAGCTTATTTACTAGCGGGGGGCAAGAGACCCAGTACTTC. Protein sequence: CASSLFTSGGQETQYF.

This clonotype occurred many times. The chain is built from TRBV5-1 and TRBJ2-7, with 8 bases lining up with TRBD2. CDR3 size: 15 residues. Looked up from germline, CDR1 is SGHRS and CDR2 is YFSETQ. J was trimmed by 6 bases and V by 1 base; bases with no gene match: 9. CDR3 bases: TGCGCCAGCAGCTTGAGAAGCGGGAGCCCCCTCGAGCAGTACTTC. It translates to CASSLRSGSPLEQYF.

The rearrangement uses TRBV5-1 and TRBJ2-3, with D maybe TRBD2 (6 bases). Trimming shortened V by 2 bases and J by 2 bases, and 15 bases separated the two germline ends. CDR1 is SGHRS, CDR2 YFSETQ, per germline. The CDR3 sequence is 16 residues long. DNA of the CDR3: TGCGCCAGCAGCTTAGGCGGGGCAACCTTCACAGATACGCAGTATTTT. Its translation: CASSLGGATFTDTQYF.

This clonotype was observed a handful of times. V is TRBV18 and J is TRBJ2-1; D remains unclear. V was trimmed by 3 bases and J by 4 bases, leaving 13 bases between them. The length of the CDR3 is 15 residues. CDR1 is KGHSH, CDR2 LQKENI, per germline. CDR3 amino acids: CASSPVTGRYNEQFF. CDR3 in DNA: TGTGCCAGCTCACCTGTGACTGGCAGGTACAATGAGCAGTTCTTC. Based on the CDR3 plus reference TRBV18 and TRBJ2-1, the full variable domain is NAGVMQNPRHLVRRRGQEARLRCSPMKGHSHVYWYRQLPEEGLKFMVYLQKENIIDESGMPKERFSAEFPKEGPSILRIQQVVRGDSAAYFCASSPVTGRYNEQFFGPGTRLTVL.

This clonotype showed up many times. This chain joins TRBV20-1 and TRBJ2-5, with D perhaps assigned TRBD1 or TRBD2 (5 bases each). V was cut by 4 bases and J by 1 base, with 10 bases left in between. The CDR3 has 13 amino acids. Per germline, CDR1 DFQATT and CDR2 SNEGSKA (reference sequence). The CDR3 DNA follows: TGCAGTGCTACCCGGGACGTCCAAGAGACCCAGTACTTC. Translating gives CSATRDVQETQYF.

This chain connects TRBV7-8 to TRBJ1-2; D is ambiguous. The germline V gene encodes CDR1 SGHVS and CDR2 FQNEAQ. This CDR3 comprises 13 residues. Trimming took off 1 base at V and 4 bases at J, with 7 bases between the two ends. CDR3 nucleotides: TGTGCCAGCAGCTTAGGGGTCAGCTATGGCTACACCTTC. It encodes CASSLGVSYGYTF.

This clonotype was recorded at least ten times. V gene TRBV5-1 combines with J gene TRBJ2-2; tentatively, D is TRBD1 or TRBD2 (5 bases each). In germline, CDR1 is SGHRS, CDR2 YFSETQ. V lost 3 bases and J 1 base, leaving 10 bases between the germline ends. The CDR3 spans 15 residues. CDR3 coding DNA: TGCGCCAGCAGCTCGGGGCGTATGAACACCGGGGAGCTGTTTTTT. Encoded protein: CASSSGRMNTGELFF.

This clonotype appeared a few times. CDR3 protein: CAWSPSSGGPTDTQYF. In DNA, the CDR3 is TGTGCCTGGAGTCCCAGTAGCGGGGGGCCCACAGATACGCAGTATTTT. The gene calls are TRBV30 and TRBJ2-3; 10 bases match TRBD2. The CDR3 is made up of 16 amino acids. Germline V gives CDR1 GTSNPN, CDR2 SVGIG (reference sequence). Unmatched junction bases numbered 7, after V lost 2 bases and J lost 2 bases.

This clonotype was counted many times. The chain carries TRBV7-2 and TRBJ2-1; no definite D call. Germline V gene data show CDR1 as SGHTA and CDR2 as FQGNSA. The CDR3 has 15 residues. Trimming left V 3 bases short and J 0 bases short, with 9 bases between. The DNA of the CDR3 is TGTGCCAGCAGCTTTTTGTCGAGCTCCTACAATGAGCAGTTCTTC. As protein: CASSFLSSSYNEQFF.

This chain links TRBV5-1 with TRBJ2-7; D is possibly TRBD2 (7 bases). Trimming left V 1 base short and J 7 bases short, with 12 bases between. Germline V lookup: CDR1 SGHRS, CDR2 YFSETQ. This CDR3 contains 13 residues. CDR3: CASSLSGGREQYF. DNA of the CDR3: TGCGCCAGCAGCTTGTCGGGGGGCCGGGAGCAGTACTTC.

There are a few counts of this clonotype. The J gene is TRBJ2-2, the V gene TRBV24-1; 9 nucleotides agree with TRBD2. The length of the CDR3 is 15 residues. J lost 5 bases, V lost 6 bases, and 6 bases had no gene match. The germline CDR1 and CDR2 sequences are KGHDR and SFDVKD. This CDR3 reads CATSSRGGGTGELFF. The CDR3 region has the DNA TGTGCCACCAGTTCGCGGGGGGGAGGAACCGGGGAGCTGTTTTTT.

This clonotype was observed once. The V and J genes are TRBV7-8 and TRBJ1-5; D unclear. The CDR3 consists of 15 residues. Germline V lookup: CDR1 SGHVS, CDR2 FQNEAQ. With 5 bases removed from V and 3 bases from J, the gap between germline ends came to 14 bases. CDR3 DNA sequence: TGTGCCAGCAGCCGGAGTCGGGGATACAATCAGCCCCAGCATTTT. This sequence encodes CASSRSRGYNQPQHF.

This clonotype was observed a handful of times. The genes are TRBV11-1 and TRBJ2-5, with 7 bases fitting TRBD1. From germline, CDR1 is SGHAT and CDR2 FQDESV (reference sequence). The CDR3 runs to 16 residues. J gave up 2 bases and V 5 bases, and 11 bases lay outside the gene matches. The CDR3 loop reads CASSKRVGQHQETQYF. In DNA, the CDR3 is TGTGCCAGCAGCAAACGGGTGGGACAGCATCAAGAGACCCAGTACTTC.